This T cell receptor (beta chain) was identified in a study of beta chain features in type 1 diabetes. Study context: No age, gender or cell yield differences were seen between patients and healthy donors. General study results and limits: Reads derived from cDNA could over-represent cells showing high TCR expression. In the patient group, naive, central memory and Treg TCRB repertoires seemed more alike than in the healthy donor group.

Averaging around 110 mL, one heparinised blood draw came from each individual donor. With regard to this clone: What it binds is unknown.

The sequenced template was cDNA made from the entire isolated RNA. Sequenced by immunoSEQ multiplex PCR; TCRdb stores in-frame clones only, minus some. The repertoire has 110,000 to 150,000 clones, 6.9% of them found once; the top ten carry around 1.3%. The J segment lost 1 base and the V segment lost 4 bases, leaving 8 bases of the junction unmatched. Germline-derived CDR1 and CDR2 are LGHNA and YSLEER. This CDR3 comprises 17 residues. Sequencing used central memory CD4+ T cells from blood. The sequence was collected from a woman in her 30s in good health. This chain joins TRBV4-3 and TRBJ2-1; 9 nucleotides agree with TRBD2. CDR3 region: CASSPRRLAGSYNEQFF. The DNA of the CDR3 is TGCGCCAGCAGCCCGCGGAGGCTAGCGGGATCCTACAATGAGCAGTTCTTC.